The rows below give T cell receptor beta chains drawn from one sample of a study of radiotherapy plus CTLA-4 blockade in lung cancer. Assay: immunoSEQ multiplex PCR; the TCRdb copy retains only in-frame clones and omits some. The sample includes about 120,000 clones, more than 80% of them seen just once. Specimen: peripheral blood, collected from a patient treated with radiotherapy plus ipilimumab. The receptors originated from a human donor with non-small cell lung cancer that progressed on radiotherapy plus ipilimumab. Each CDR3 is given with its conserved first and last residue. D genes are given only for firm matches. Rows give clone size only sometimes, using once, few, many, or a class for an expanded clone.

d_gene,v_gene,abundance,j_gene,CDR3nt,CDR3aa
.,TRBV19,.,TRBJ1-1,TGTGCCAGTAGTAGGGGGGACACTGAAGCTTTCTTT,CASSRGDTEAFF
.,TRBV28,.,TRBJ2-7,TGTGCCAGCAGTTTCGGGGCGTCGAGCTCCTACGAGCAGTACTTC,CASSFGASSSYEQYF
TRBD1,TRBV6-1,few,TRBJ1-2,TGTGCCAGCAGTGAAACAGGGGAGCGAGGCTACACCTTC,CASSETGERGYTF
.,TRBV18,.,TRBJ2-7,TGTGCCAGCTCACCAGGTAGACGGTACTACGAGCAGTACTTC,CASSPGRRYYEQYF
TRBD1,TRBV6-6,.,TRBJ2-7,TGTGCCAGCAGGCTCCAGGGGGACGAGCAGTACTTC,CASRLQGDEQYF
.,TRBV18,.,TRBJ2-5,TGTGCCAGCTCACCACCTAGGGAAGGGGACGAGACCCAGTACTTC,CASSPPREGDETQYF
.,TRBV7-2,.,TRBJ2-1,TGTGCCAGCAGCCGGCGGGTTCTCTACAATGAGCAGTTCTTC,CASSRRVLYNEQFF
.,TRBV7-9,.,TRBJ1-1,TGTGCCAGCAGCTTAGACGGGTTGGGCACTGAAGCTTTCTTT,CASSLDGLGTEAFF
.,TRBV2,once,TRBJ1-3,TGTGCCAGCAGTACCCTGAGGTCTGGAAACACCATATATTTT,CASSTLRSGNTIYF
TRBD1,TRBV6-5,.,TRBJ1-1,TGTGCCAGCAAAACAGGGGGCGCGAACACTGAAGCTTTCTTT,CASKTGGANTEAFF
.,TRBV30,once,TRBJ1-1,TGTGCCTGGATTCAGGCGGGAGGACGCACTGAAGCTTTCTTT,CAWIQAGGRTEAFF
.,TRBV6-1,.,TRBJ1-5,TGTGCCAGCAGTATCGATAGCAATCAGCCCCAGCATTTT,CASSIDSNQPQHF
TRBD2,TRBV7-3,.,TRBJ2-1,TGTGCCAGCAGCTCCAGTCCCTTCGCGGGAGGTTACAATGAGCAGTTCTTC,CASSSSPFAGGYNEQFF
.,TRBV29-1,.,TRBJ1-1,TGCTTTGCGCGGCAGAACACTGAAGCTTTCTTT,CFARQNTEAFF
.,TRBV5-1,.,TRBJ2-5,TGCGCCAGCAGTCAGAGCCTCAAAGAGACCCAGTACTTC,CASSQSLKETQYF
.,TRBV2,.,TRBJ2-6,TGTGCCAGCAGTGAATTTTTAGGCAGCTCTGGGGCCAACGTCCTGACTTTC,CASSEFLGSSGANVLTF
TRBD1,TRBV6-6,.,TRBJ1-1,TGTGCCAGCAGCCCGACAGGGCCAAACACTGAAGCTTTCTTT,CASSPTGPNTEAFF
.,TRBV27,.,TRBJ2-7,TGTGCCAGCAGTAGGACGAGGGGGGATCCTCCCCCCTACGAGCAGTACTTC,CASSRTRGDPPPYEQYF
.,TRBV19,few,TRBJ1-1,TGTGCCAGTAGTATACAGGGCTCGAACACTGAAGCTTTCTTT,CASSIQGSNTEAFF
TRBD2,TRBV7-2,.,TRBJ2-5,TGTGCCAGCAGCTTAAGCGGGGTGGTGGCTAGCGGGCGTCAAGAGACCCAGTACTTC,CASSLSGVVASGRQETQYF
TRBD1,TRBV19,.,TRBJ2-3,TGTGCCAGTAGTGAGCGCGGGACAGGGCAGTATTTT,CASSERGTGQYF
.,TRBV6-5,.,TRBJ2-7,TGTGCCAGCAGTTACTCACGGAACCCGGGCTACGAGCAGTACTTC,CASSYSRNPGYEQYF
TRBD1,TRBV6-5,once,TRBJ2-7,TGTGCCAGCAGTTACAGGGGGCCTACCTACGAGCAGTACTTC,CASSYRGPTYEQYF
TRBD2,TRBV7-2,.,TRBJ2-5,TGTGCCAGCAGCTCTAGCGGGACGACCCAAGAGACCCAGTACTTC,CASSSSGTTQETQYF
.,TRBV18,once,TRBJ2-7,TGTGCCAGCTCACCACAGGGCCTCGGTGGGGACGAGCAGTACTTC,CASSPQGLGGDEQYF
TRBD2,TRBV4-2,.,TRBJ2-5,TGTGCCAGCAGCCGCGGACTAGCGGGAGGGATAGAGACCCAGTACTTC,CASSRGLAGGIETQYF
TRBD1,TRBV27,.,TRBJ1-2,TGTGCCAGCAGTACCACCGGGACAGGCCTTAGCTATGGCTACACCTTC,CASSTTGTGLSYGYTF
.,TRBV27,.,TRBJ1-4,TGTGCCAGCAGTCCAGGGACGGACCCTCGGGAAAAACTGTTTTTT,CASSPGTDPREKLFF
TRBD1,TRBV27,.,TRBJ1-3,TGTGCCAGCAGTCAAACACAGGGGAGCTCTGGAAACACCATATATTTT,CASSQTQGSSGNTIYF
.,TRBV10-3,.,TRBJ1-1,TGTGCCATCAGTGGGGGGGCTGAAGCTTTCTTT,CAISGGAEAFF
.,TRBV6-5,.,TRBJ1-3,TGTGCCAGCAGTTACAGTGGGACGGCATTCGGAAACACCATATATTTT,CASSYSGTAFGNTIYF
.,TRBV2,.,TRBJ1-2,TGTGCCAGCACCCCAGTTAATAACTATGGCTACACCTTC,CASTPVNNYGYTF
.,TRBV5-1,.,TRBJ2-7,TGCGCCAGCAGCCGGACGGGGAGCTCCTACGAGCAGTACTTC,CASSRTGSSYEQYF
.,TRBV7-3,.,TRBJ2-1,TGTGCCAGCAGCCCAACGGCGGGACCATACAATGAGCAGTTCTTC,CASSPTAGPYNEQFF
.,TRBV6-1,.,TRBJ1-1,TGTGCCAGCAGTGATGGGTTCCATATGAACACTGAAGCTTTCTTT,CASSDGFHMNTEAFF
TRBD1,TRBV30,once,TRBJ1-5,TGTGCCTGGAGTACAGGGGGGGATCAGCCCCAGCATTTT,CAWSTGGDQPQHF
TRBD1,TRBV2,.,TRBJ2-7,TGTGCCAGCAGCGAAACACACAGGGGTTACGAGCAGTACTTC,CASSETHRGYEQYF
.,TRBV4-1,.,TRBJ2-5,TGCGCCAGCAGCCCTCGGCCGGGACTCAAATCGATGGAGGGCCGGGAAGAGACCCAGTACTTC,CASSPRPGLKSMEGREETQYF